Shown below are 14 T cell receptor beta chains from a single sample sequenced in a study of blood T cell repertoires in COVID-19. Produced via immunoSEQ multiplex PCR; TCRdb's table is partial and in-frame only. The sample records about 210,000 clones, approximately 86% being singletons. Sample: peripheral blood. Receptors originate from a man aged 55-75 years with acute or convalescent COVID-19.

V is TRBV5-6 and J is TRBJ2-7; 8 bases align to TRBD2. CDR3 length equals 15 residues. Germline-derived CDR1 and CDR2 are SGHDT and YYEEEE. V shed 4 bases, J shed 3 bases, and the junction held 9 bases outside the gene matches. CDR3 bases: TGTGCCAGCAGCCCCGCGGGGGCGGGGGGCTACGAGCAGTACTTC. Translation: CASSPAGAGGYEQYF.

The rearrangement links TRBV9 to TRBJ2-3; 9 positions agree with TRBD2. Germline CDR1 SGDLS, CDR2 YYNGEE. After removal of 4 bases from V and 6 bases from J, the junction contained 9 bases not matched to a gene. The CDR3 runs 15 residues. The CDR3 protein is CASSSRTSAGDTQYF. The CDR3 region has the DNA TGTGCCAGCAGCTCCCGGACTAGCGCAGGGGATACGCAGTATTTT.

The genes are TRBV3-1 (or the pseudogene TRBV3-2) and TRBJ2-5; D call uncertain. V gave up 4 bases and J gave up 3 bases, with 15 bases separating them. Germline V lookup: CDR1 LGHDT, CDR2 YNNKEL (reference sequence). This CDR3 has 15 residues. In DNA form, the CDR3 reads TGTGCCAGCAGCCGAAACTTCGGGTCAAAAGAGACCCAGTACTTC. Translated: CASSRNFGSKETQYF.

The chain joins TRBV28 to TRBJ1-1; 9 nucleotides match TRBD1. Losses at the gene ends were 6 bases for V and 4 bases for J; bases not matched to a gene: 12. Germline CDR1 reads MDHEN; CDR2 reads SYDVKM. CDR3 length equals 16 residues. CDR3 sequence: CASRVYGDRVGTEAFF. CDR3 sequence (DNA): TGTGCCAGCAGGGTTTACGGGGACAGGGTAGGCACTGAAGCTTTCTTT.

J is TRBJ2-1 and V is TRBV19; a weak D match, TRBD2 (5 bases). Trimming removed 8 bases from V and 0 bases from J, with 11 bases in between. This CDR3 region has 14 residues. From germline, CDR1 is LNHDA and CDR2 SQIVND (reference sequence). The CDR3 reads CASGAGSSYNEQFF. CDR3 bases: TGTGCCAGTGGTGCGGGTAGCTCCTACAATGAGCAGTTCTTC.

The chain employs TRBV29-1 and TRBJ1-2; TRBD1 matches 12 bases. CDR1 is SQVTM and CDR2 is ANQGSEA in the germline V gene. The CDR3 has 17 residues. Unmatched junction bases numbered 9, after V lost 4 bases and J lost 0 bases. The CDR3 is CSVGDRGPVGSNYGYTF. CDR3 DNA: TGCAGCGTTGGGGACAGGGGGCCGGTTGGATCTAACTATGGCTACACCTTC.

The chain is built from TRBV18 and TRBJ2-1, with 10 bases lining up with TRBD2. This CDR3 is 15 amino acids long. Germline V gene data show CDR1 as KGHSH and CDR2 as LQKENI. V lost 2 bases to trimming and J lost 5 bases; unmatched junction nucleotides: 3. CDR3 amino acids: CASSPRAGGDNEQFF. In DNA, the CDR3 is TGTGCCAGCTCACCAAGAGCGGGGGGGGACAATGAGCAGTTCTTC.

This chain uses TRBV7-8 with TRBJ2-5; 7 nucleotides match TRBD1. Losses at the gene ends were 3 bases for V and 5 bases for J; bases not matched to a gene: 3. The CDR3 covers 13 residues. CDR1 and CDR2 from the germline V gene are SGHVS and FQNEAQ. DNA for the CDR3: TGTGCCAGCAGCTTTAACAGGGGTGAGACCCAGTACTTC. Encoded protein: CASSFNRGETQYF.

J is TRBJ2-3 and V is TRBV28; no clear D. The germline CDR1 and CDR2 sequences are MDHEN and SYDVKM. Trimming stripped 7 bases from V and 3 bases from J, with 17 bases between. This CDR3 is built from 15 residues. The CDR3 spells CASTARRPGTDTQYF. In DNA form, the CDR3 reads TGTGCCAGCACGGCGCGGCGTCCTGGAACAGATACGCAGTATTTT.

This clone came up once. J is TRBJ2-7 and V is TRBV9, with D possibly TRBD1 on 6 matching bases. The CDR3 contains 17 residues. Between the trimmed V and J ends, which lost 0 bases and 4 bases, there was a span of 20 bases. CDR1 is SGDLS, CDR2 YYNGEE, per germline. CDR3 amino acids: CASSVAQQGPHPYEQYF. The CDR3 DNA sequence: TGTGCCAGCAGCGTAGCACAACAGGGCCCGCACCCGTACGAGCAGTACTTC.

The chain is built from TRBV19 and TRBJ2-6; perhaps TRBD1 as D (6 bases). CDR1 LNHDA and CDR2 SQIVND come from the germline V gene (reference sequence). The CDR3 consists of 17 residues. Between the trimmed V and J ends, which lost 7 bases and 0 bases, there was a span of 16 bases. CDR3 coding DNA: TGTGCCAGTAACTACGGACAGACCTCCTCTGGGGCCAACGTCCTGACTTTC. Translated: CASNYGQTSSGANVLTF.

The genes are TRBV28 and TRBJ1-1; 7 nucleotides agree with TRBD1. CDR1 is MDHEN and CDR2 is SYDVKM in the germline V gene. V trimming: 7 bases; J trimming: 1 base; junction bases outside the gene matches: 6. This CDR3 is built from 14 residues. The CDR3 sequence: CASNRDRKNTEAFF. Written as DNA, the CDR3 is TGTGCCAGCAATCGGGACAGAAAGAACACTGAAGCTTTCTTT. The variable domain in full, completed from reference TRBV28 and TRBJ1-1, reads DVKVTQSSRYLVKRTGEKVFLECVQDMDHENMFWYRQDPGLGLRLIYFSYDVKMKEKGDIPEGYSVSREKKERFSLILESASTNQTSMYLCASNRDRKNTEAFFGQGTRLTVV.

For this clone: The junction departs from the called germline gene at one end, perhaps through a read error. The chain links TRBV12-3 or TRBV12-4 to TRBJ2-1; 11 nucleotides match TRBD2. The CDR3 contains 12 residues. The CDR3 bases are TGTGCCAGCAGTCCCGGCTTAGCGGGGGGGCTCTTC. Translated, it gives CASSPGLAGGLF.

The chain combines TRBV6-5 with TRBJ2-3, with 8 bases that match TRBD2. CDR1 MNHEY and CDR2 SVGAGI come from the germline V gene. With 5 bases clipped from V and 4 bases from J, the junction kept 8 bases outside the gene matches. The CDR3 extends over 15 amino acids. DNA of the CDR3: TGTGCCAGCAGTAGTCGGGGGGGCGGGGCAGATACGCAGTATTTT. It is translated as CASSSRGGGADTQYF.